The 12 T cell receptor beta chains reported below all come from one sample, sequenced in a study of T cell responses to AZD1222 COVID-19 vaccine. TCRdb keeps only in-frame clones here, not all; method: immunoSEQ multiplex PCR. The sample includes around 150,000 clones, approximately 90% seen only once; the top ten take roughly 2%. Source: peripheral blood, taken on day 0 of AZD1222 vaccination. Source of these receptors: an adult in good health.

V and J are TRBV6-6 and TRBJ1-1; D call uncertain. The V end was cut by 0 bases, the J end by 1 base, with 6 bases between. CDR3 size: 14 residues. CDR1 and CDR2 (germline): MNHNY, SVGAGI (reference sequence). CDR3 sequence (DNA): TGTGCCAGCAGTTACTCATTGGCGAACACTGAAGCTTTCTTT. Translation gives CASSYSLANTEAFF.

Only a few counts were recorded for this clone. The rearrangement joins TRBV6-2 or TRBV6-3 to TRBJ1-5, with 9 positions matching TRBD1. J was trimmed by 6 bases and V by 5 bases; bases with no gene match: 11. The CDR3 sequence is 16 residues long. Germline V gene lookup returns CDR1 MNHEY and CDR2 SVGEGT. As DNA, the CDR3 is TGTGCCAGCAGTGGGGGTACAGGGGGCCCGACTCAGCCCCAGCATTTT. Its translation is CASSGGTGGPTQPQHF.

Only a few counts were recorded for this clone. The gene calls are TRBV27 and TRBJ1-5; D is perhaps TRBD1 (5 bases). Germline V lookup: CDR1 MNHEY, CDR2 SMNVEV (reference sequence). Trimming stripped 6 bases from V and 1 base from J, with 10 bases between. This CDR3 region has 14 residues. CDR3 region: CASREGLSNQPQHF. DNA for the CDR3: TGTGCCAGCAGGGAGGGGTTAAGCAATCAGCCCCAGCATTTT.

The V gene is TRBV14, the J gene TRBJ1-2; D uncertain. This CDR3 has 15 amino acids. Trimming removed 0 bases from V and 11 bases from J, with 19 bases in between. The germline CDR1 and CDR2 sequences are SGHDN and FVKESK. This CDR3 reads CASSQETGVPALYTF. CDR3 sequence (DNA): TGTGCCAGCAGCCAAGAAACTGGGGTACCGGCACTATACACCTTC.

The gene calls are TRBV6-2 or TRBV6-3 and TRBJ2-1; TRBD2 agrees at 7 bases. CDR3 length: 14 amino acids. Unmatched junction bases numbered 4, after V lost 2 bases and J lost 6 bases. Germline V CDR1 and CDR2: MNHEY, SVGEGT. The CDR3 sequence is CASSYAGARNEQFF. The DNA for the CDR3 is TGTGCCAGCAGTTACGCGGGAGCTCGCAATGAGCAGTTCTTC.

The CDR3: CASSPGQGNGYTF. In DNA, the CDR3 is TGCGCCAGCAGCCCGGGGCAGGGGAATGGCTACACCTTC. The V and J genes are TRBV5-1 and TRBJ1-2, with D perhaps TRBD1 (6 bases). CDR3 length equals 13 residues. V lost 4 bases to trimming and J lost 6 bases, with 13 bases between them. The V gene's germline CDR1 is SGHRS and CDR2 YFSETQ.

The chain has TRBV10-3 and TRBJ1-1; D gene unclear. The germline gives CDR1 ENHRY, CDR2 SYGVKD. The CDR3 is made up of 14 amino acids. The germline V and J ends were trimmed by 4 bases and 1 base, with 10 bases remaining between them. CDR3 sequence (DNA): TGTGCCATCAGTGCCGACTCCCAGAACACTGAAGCTTTCTTT. Protein: CAISADSQNTEAFF.

For the CDR3, the DNA is TGTGCCAGCAGCCTAGCGGGCCCTAACACCCAGTTCTTC. It specifies CASSLAGPNTQFF. V and J are TRBV6-5 and TRBJ2-1, with 8 positions matching TRBD2. The CDR3 contains 13 residues. J gave up 13 bases and V 6 bases, and 11 bases lay outside the gene matches. Per germline, CDR1 MNHEY and CDR2 SVGAGI.

The gene calls are TRBV7-3 and TRBJ2-7, with 7 bases fitting TRBD1. The CDR3 has 15 residues. Germline values: CDR1 SGHTA, CDR2 FQGTGA. Germline trimming cut 5 bases from V and 2 bases from J; bases unmatched to any gene: 9. The CDR3 nucleotides are TGTGCCAGCAGCCTGTCGGTAGGGGGCCCCTACGAGCAGTACTTC. Amino acid sequence: CASSLSVGGPYEQYF.

V gene TRBV28 combines with J gene TRBJ1-3; D gene ambiguous. The CDR3 extends over 15 amino acids. V lost 6 bases, J lost 0 bases, and 12 bases lay in between. Germline lookup yields CDR1 MDHEN and CDR2 SYDVKM. CDR3 nucleotides: TGTGCCAGCAGAACCGCAGGATACTCTGGAAACACCATATATTTT. Its protein is CASRTAGYSGNTIYF.

J is TRBJ2-5 and V is TRBV19; the D gene is possibly TRBD1 (5 bases). V gave up 5 bases and J gave up 4 bases, with 11 bases separating them. This CDR3 is 13 amino acids long. Germline V gene data show CDR1 as LNHDA and CDR2 as SQIVND (reference sequence). The CDR3 is CASSGQGRETQYF. Here the CDR3 DNA reads TGTGCCAGTAGTGGGCAGGGTAGAGAGACCCAGTACTTC.

This rearrangement joins TRBV27 to TRBJ1-2; 7 bases match TRBD1. CDR3 length: 13 amino acids. Germline trimming cut 6 bases from V and 5 bases from J; bases unmatched to any gene: 6. Per germline, CDR1 MNHEY and CDR2 SMNVEV (reference sequence). CDR3 region: CASSPDRRYGYTF. In nucleotides, the CDR3 is TGTGCCAGCAGCCCGGACAGGAGATATGGCTACACCTTC.